The 18 T cell receptor beta chains below were found in one sample sequenced in a study of PD-1 blockade in classical Hodgkin lymphoma. The time point: cycle 4 day 1 (C4D1), after more than five weeks of nivolumab. Every patient was affected by relapse after autologous stem cell transplantation, while exposure to brentuximab vedotin was not uniform. Assay: immunoSEQ multiplex PCR; the TCRdb copy retains only in-frame clones and omits some. The data contain 20,000 to 25,000 clones, about 70% of them singletons. The input for sequencing was peripheral blood mononuclear cells (PBMCs), taken before the fourth cycle of nivolumab. These receptors originate from a human donor with classical Hodgkin lymphoma.

The chain employs TRBV6-5 and TRBJ1-2, with D uncertain. CDR3 length: 14 residues. V lost 5 bases and J 5 bases, leaving 15 bases between the germline ends. Per the germline V gene, CDR1 is MNHEY and CDR2 is SVGAGI. CDR3 sequence: CASSEMGLIYGYTF. CDR3 in DNA: TGTGCCAGCAGTGAAATGGGCCTGATATATGGCTACACCTTC.

The chain joins TRBV7-9 to TRBJ2-1, with 9 bases matching TRBD2. Germline V gene lookup returns CDR1 SEHNR and CDR2 FQNEAQ (reference sequence). The CDR3 is 15 amino acids. V dropped 5 bases and J dropped 6; count of bases not matched to a gene: 8. CDR3 nucleotides: TGTGCCAGCAGCCCAAGCGGGAGGTGGACCAATGAGCAGTTCTTC. It translates to CASSPSGRWTNEQFF.

The chain employs TRBV10-3 and TRBJ2-7; D is undetermined. Trimming shortened V by 4 bases and J by 6 bases, and 10 bases separated the two germline ends. Germline V CDR1 and CDR2: ENHRY, SYGVKD. The CDR3 has 12 residues. CDR3: CAISVLAVEQYF. Written as DNA, the CDR3 is TGTGCCATCAGTGTGTTAGCTGTCGAGCAGTACTTC.

This clone is medium-sized by share. V usage is TRBV14 and J usage is TRBJ2-7; 14 bases map to TRBD2. V lost 5 bases to trimming and J lost 5 bases; unmatched junction nucleotides: 14. Germline assignment: CDR1 SGHDN and CDR2 FVKESK. This CDR3 has 18 residues. This CDR3 reads CASSSGLAGVLARDEQYF. CDR3 nucleotide sequence: TGTGCCAGCAGCTCGGGACTAGCGGGAGTTTTAGCCCGGGACGAGCAGTACTTC.

The rearrangement uses TRBV4-1 and TRBJ2-1, with 8 bases aligning to TRBD2. Unmatched junction bases numbered 6, after V lost 3 bases and J lost 2 bases. This CDR3 spans 16 amino acids. The germline V gene has CDR1 MGHRA and CDR2 YSYEKL. The CDR3 sequence is CASSHSPGGAYNEQFF. The CDR3 coding sequence is TGCGCCAGCAGCCACTCGCCGGGGGGGGCCTACAATGAGCAGTTCTTC.

This chain joins TRBV13 and TRBJ2-2; 9 bases are a match to TRBD2. This CDR3 is built from 16 residues. V was pared by 5 bases and J by 2 bases, with 6 bases of the junction left unmatched. Germline V gene sequence: CDR1 PRHDT, CDR2 FYEKMQ (reference sequence). This CDR3 reads CASSRRLAENTGELFF. CDR3 in DNA: TGTGCCAGCAGCCGCCGACTAGCGGAAAACACCGGGGAGCTGTTTTTT. Drawing the rest from reference TRBV13 and TRBJ2-2, the complete variable domain is AAGVIQSPRHLIKEKRETATLKCYPIPRHDTVYWYQQGPGQDPQFLISFYEKMQSDKGSIPDRFSAQQFSDYHSELNMSSLELGDSALYFCASSRRLAENTGELFFGEGSRLTVL.

The chain joins TRBV4-1 to TRBJ2-5; D may be TRBD1 or TRBD2 (5 bases each). Germline V gene lookup returns CDR1 MGHRA and CDR2 YSYEKL. The CDR3 extends over 14 amino acids. The V end was cut by 3 bases, the J end by 7 bases, with 15 bases between. The CDR3 reads CASSQGPALGTQYF. The CDR3 coding sequence is TGCGCCAGCAGCCAGGGACCCGCGCTGGGGACCCAGTACTTC.

The V and J genes are TRBV4-1 and TRBJ2-7; D gene unclear. With 3 bases removed from V and 9 bases from J, the gap between germline ends came to 12 bases. The CDR3 is 12 residues long. CDR1 is MGHRA and CDR2 is YSYEKL in the germline V gene. In nucleotides, the CDR3 is TGCGCCAGCAGCCATCCCCTAGACGGGCAGTACTTC. Translating it yields CASSHPLDGQYF.

The chain links TRBV6-5 to TRBJ2-7; 9 bases line up with TRBD1. CDR3 length: 15 residues. Germline V gives CDR1 MNHEY, CDR2 SVGAGI. Trimming removed 5 bases from V and 1 base from J; junction bases left unmatched: 6. The CDR3 nucleotides are TGTGCCAGCAGTAAACCCGGGACAGGGTCCTACGAGCAGTACTTC. Residues: CASSKPGTGSYEQYF.

This chain joins TRBV11-2 and TRBJ2-7, with TRBD1 matching 9 bases. Germline loops: CDR1 SGHAT, CDR2 FQNNGV. J was trimmed by 2 bases and V by 5 bases; bases with no gene match: 4. The CDR3 extends over 14 amino acids. CDR3 in amino acids: CASSGRDRAYEQYF. The CDR3 DNA is TGTGCCAGCAGCGGACGGGACAGGGCCTACGAGCAGTACTTC.

The genes are TRBV5-1 and TRBJ2-1; 10 nucleotides match TRBD2. Germline V lookup: CDR1 SGHRS, CDR2 YFSETQ. The CDR3 consists of 17 residues. With V trimmed by 4 bases and J by 3 bases, 10 bases remained unmatched. The CDR3, as DNA: TGCGCCAGCAGCGGTAGGGGAACTAGCGGGATCTACAATGAGCAGTTCTTC. As protein: CASSGRGTSGIYNEQFF.

V gene TRBV10-3 combines with J gene TRBJ1-3, with D unclear. Trimming stripped 2 bases from V and 0 bases from J, with 5 bases between. The V gene's germline CDR1 is ENHRY and CDR2 SYGVKD. The CDR3 sequence is 14 residues long. CDR3 nucleotide sequence: TGTGCCATCAGTGAGCAAAGCTCTGGAAACACCATATATTTT. Translated, it gives CAISEQSSGNTIYF.

The chain is built from TRBV19 and TRBJ1-1; 7 bases align to TRBD1. The CDR3 is 13 amino acids. The J segment lost 4 bases and the V segment lost 5 bases, leaving 4 bases of the junction unmatched. The germline V gene encodes CDR1 LNHDA and CDR2 SQIVND (reference sequence). The CDR3 sequence is CASSDRVGTEAFF. As DNA, the CDR3 is TGTGCCAGTAGTGACAGGGTTGGCACTGAAGCTTTCTTT.

The J gene is TRBJ2-3, the V gene TRBV28; 8 nucleotides agree with TRBD2. Per germline, CDR1 MDHEN and CDR2 SYDVKM. This CDR3 is 16 amino acids long. The trim removed 5 bases at V and 2 bases at J, leaving 9 bases unmatched. The CDR3 here is CASSGILAALTDTQYF. DNA of the CDR3: TGTGCCAGCAGTGGGATACTAGCGGCCCTCACAGATACGCAGTATTTT.

V usage is TRBV6-6 and J usage is TRBJ2-7; 8 bases align to TRBD1. The germline CDR1 and CDR2 sequences are MNHNY and SVGAGI (reference sequence). The CDR3 sequence is 13 residues long. The trim removed 5 bases at V and 5 bases at J, leaving 5 bases unmatched. The CDR3 sequence is CASSRQGIDEQYF. CDR3 bases: TGTGCCAGCAGTAGACAGGGGATTGACGAGCAGTACTTC.

J is TRBJ2-1 and V is TRBV15; D gene ambiguous. Per germline, CDR1 LNHNV and CDR2 YYDKDF (reference sequence). With 0 bases removed from V and 0 bases from J, the gap between germline ends came to 6 bases. The length of the CDR3 is 15 residues. The DNA of the CDR3 is TGTGCCACCAGCAGAGACGGGCCCTCCTACAATGAGCAGTTCTTC. Translated: CATSRDGPSYNEQFF.

The chain carries TRBV4-2 and TRBJ1-2; D is undetermined. This CDR3 spans 15 amino acids. The germline V gene has CDR1 LGHNA and CDR2 YNFKEQ. Deletions cut 0 bases from V and 7 bases from J, with 15 bases between. The CDR3 DNA reads as TGTGCCAGCAGCCAAGATCTTGTTTCTATACGTGGCTACACCTTC. Encoded protein: CASSQDLVSIRGYTF.

The chain couples TRBV6-5 to TRBJ1-1, with D perhaps matching TRBD1 (6 bases). The CDR3 consists of 15 residues. Germline loops: CDR1 MNHEY, CDR2 SVGAGI. The V and J ends lost 0 bases and 12 bases respectively, with 20 bases between them. The DNA of the CDR3 is TGTGCCAGCAGTTACTCGAGCGGGGGGCGCGGAAAAACTTTCTTT. It yields the protein CASSYSSGGRGKTFF.